This TCR beta chain was recovered during a study of CD8+ T cells in alopecia areata. General observations from the study: Whereas mice showed it more clearly, TCR sharing across patients was murkier, possibly because of HLA. Sequenced scalp T cells also include alphabeta T cells resident in normal skin. Lesional scalp, especially alopecia totalis/universalis, showed higher clonality than normal scalp.

Germline values: CDR1 MGHRA, CDR2 YSYEKL. With 0 bases removed from V and 0 bases from J, the gap between germline ends came to 13 bases. The CDR3 contains 17 residues. Isolated RNA was reverse transcribed into cDNA used as the sequencing template. TCRdb's copy holds only in-frame clones and misses some; the assay was immunoSEQ multiplex PCR. This sample has 95,000 to 110,000 clones; approximately 52% occur once, and the top ten carry 7.5% to 9%. CD4+ and CD8+ T cells were sorted from PBMCs. Details on this clone: Its antigen is unidentified.

The chain has TRBV4-1 and TRBJ2-3; tentatively, D is TRBD1 or TRBD2 (5 bases each). The source of this sequence is a human donor in good health. Sequenced sample: CD4+ T cells sorted from blood. CDR3 region: CASSQDWGTTSTDTQYF. The CDR3 coding sequence is TGCGCCAGCAGCCAAGATTGGGGGACCACTAGCACAGATACGCAGTATTTT.